This T cell receptor (beta chain) was found in a study of T-cell reconstitution after alpha-beta-depleted transplantation in children. This clonotype was counted at least ten times. Its antigen is not identified. Between the trimmed V and J ends, which lost 6 bases and 3 bases, there was a span of 9 bases. There are 12 residues in the CDR3. Germline CDR1 and CDR2: MNHEY and SVGEGT. TCRbeta library construction was performed incorporating unique molecular identifiers. TCRdb fed the PCR reads into MiXCR, producing one record per CDR3 protein. The sample holds nearly 250,000 distinct CDR3 sequences, around 7.5% seen once. Study observations and caveats: After one year, T-cell counts and TCRbeta diversity mostly came from new T cells.

The genes are TRBV6-2 or TRBV6-3 and TRBJ2-7; D perhaps matches TRBD1 (6 bases). The clonotype originates from a male patient between 10 and 17 years old who had a stem cell transplant for acute lymphoblastic leukemia, so the T cells may come from the graft donor. Specimen: PBMCs, mostly from graft donor cells, collected 180 days after TCRalphabeta/CD19-depleted stem cell transplant. CDR3 in amino acids: CASRQGFYEQYF. CDR3 nucleotide sequence: TGTGCCAGCAGACAGGGATTCTACGAGCAGTACTTC.